This T cell receptor beta chain was observed in a study of blood T cells in healthy people across ages. Study-wide results and caveats: There was no known CMV status for donors, so expanded clonotype changes were possibly confounded.

Germline assignment: CDR1 MNHNS and CDR2 SASEGT. This CDR3 region has 16 residues. Comment on this clonotype: Its cognate antigen is unknown. The junction does not match germline at one end; this may be a read error.

Sample-barcoded 5' priming and a J-beta primer mix drove a second PCR of roughly 6 to 12 cycles. TCRdb redid the calling of the 5' RACE reads with MiXCR, one entry per CDR3 protein. The sample shows more than 900,000 distinct CDR3 sequences, 20% to 25% of them seen only once. The same data also contributed to another study, on T cells of mothers and their children.

The clonotype was recovered from a girl aged 2 to 10 in good health. The rearrangement links TRBV6-1 to TRBJ2-3, with a possible D match to TRBD2 (6 bases). Material: blood. The CDR3 region has the DNA TGTGCCGGCAGCTCCCTGATGGCGGCGGGGAGGGATACGCAGTATTTT. This codes for CAGSSLMAAGRDTQYF.